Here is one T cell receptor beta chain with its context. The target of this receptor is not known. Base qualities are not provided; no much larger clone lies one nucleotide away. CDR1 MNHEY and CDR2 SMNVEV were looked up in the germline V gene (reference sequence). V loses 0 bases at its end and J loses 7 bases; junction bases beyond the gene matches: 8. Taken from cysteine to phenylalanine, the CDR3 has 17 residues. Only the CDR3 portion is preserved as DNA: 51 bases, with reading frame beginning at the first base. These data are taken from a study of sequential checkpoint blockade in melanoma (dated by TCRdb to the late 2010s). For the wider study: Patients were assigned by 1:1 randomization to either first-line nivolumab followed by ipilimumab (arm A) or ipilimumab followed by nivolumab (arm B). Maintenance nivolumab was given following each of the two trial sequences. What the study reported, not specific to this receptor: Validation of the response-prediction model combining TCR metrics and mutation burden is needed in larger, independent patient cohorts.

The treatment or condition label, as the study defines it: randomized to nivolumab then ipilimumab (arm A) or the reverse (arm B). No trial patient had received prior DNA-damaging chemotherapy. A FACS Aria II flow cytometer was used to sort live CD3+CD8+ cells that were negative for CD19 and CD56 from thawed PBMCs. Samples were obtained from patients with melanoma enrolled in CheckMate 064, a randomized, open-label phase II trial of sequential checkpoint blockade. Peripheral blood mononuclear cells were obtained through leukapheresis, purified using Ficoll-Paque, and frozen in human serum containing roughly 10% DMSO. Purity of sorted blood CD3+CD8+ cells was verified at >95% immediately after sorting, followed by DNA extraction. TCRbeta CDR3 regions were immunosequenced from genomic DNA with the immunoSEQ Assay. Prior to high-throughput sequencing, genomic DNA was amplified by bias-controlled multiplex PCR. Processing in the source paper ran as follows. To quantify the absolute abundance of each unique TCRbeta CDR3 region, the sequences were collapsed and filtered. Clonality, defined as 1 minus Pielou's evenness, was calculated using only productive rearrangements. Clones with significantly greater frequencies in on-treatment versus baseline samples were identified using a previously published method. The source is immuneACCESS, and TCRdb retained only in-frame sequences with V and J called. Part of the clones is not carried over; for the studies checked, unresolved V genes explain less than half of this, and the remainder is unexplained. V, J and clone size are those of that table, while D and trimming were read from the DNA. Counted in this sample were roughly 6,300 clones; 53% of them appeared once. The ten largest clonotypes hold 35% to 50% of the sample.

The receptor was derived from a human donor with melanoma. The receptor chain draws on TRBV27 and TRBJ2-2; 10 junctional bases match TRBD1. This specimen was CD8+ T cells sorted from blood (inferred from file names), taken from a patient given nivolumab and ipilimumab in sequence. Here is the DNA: TGTGCCAGCAGTTTATCAGTGTGGGACAGGGGAGGCGGGGAGCTGTTTTTT. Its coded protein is CASSLSVWDRGGGELFF.